A single sample is the source of the 17 T cell receptor beta chains below, sequenced in a study of regulatory T cells in long-lasting Graves disease. The time point denotes: newly diagnosed GD, antithyroid drugs for less than 3 months. Preparation of the TCR library used RNA extracted from PBMCs. iRepertoire HTBI primers and Arm-PCR of CDR3 regions built TCR beta libraries. A single record per CDR3 protein comes from TCRdb applying MiXCR to the multiplex PCR reads. This sample carries some 400,000 distinct CDR3 sequences, about 15% of them seen once, and the ten largest clones take about a sixth. This sample also belongs to another study, concerning T cells in Graves' hyperthyroidism and ophthalmopathy.

Sequencing was performed on peripheral blood mononuclear cells (PBMCs), taken at new diagnosis, from a patient treated with antithyroid drugs. These receptors all come from a woman aged 25 to 39 with Graves disease.

This clonotype turned up a few times. The chain recombines TRBV19 with TRBJ2-1; TRBD2 might be the D (6 bases). The CDR3 is made up of 17 amino acids. Germline values: CDR1 LNHDA, CDR2 SQIVND (reference sequence). Trimming cost V 6 bases and J 3 bases, with 21 bases left between them. CDR3 region: CASRTPGNRRGYNEQFF. The CDR3 bases are TGTGCCAGTAGAACCCCCGGAAACCGGAGGGGCTACAATGAGCAGTTCTTC. Full variable domain (missing parts from reference TRBV19 and TRBJ2-1): DGGITQSPKYLFRKEGQNVTLSCEQNLNHDAMYWYRQDPGQGLRLIYYSQIVNDFQKGDIAEGYSVSREKKESFPLTVTSAQKNPTAFYLCASRTPGNRRGYNEQFFGPGTRLTVL.

This chain joins TRBV29-1 and TRBJ2-5; 13 nucleotides line up with TRBD2. The germline gives CDR1 SQVTM, CDR2 ANQGSEA. V dropped 3 bases and J dropped 5; count of bases not matched to a gene: 9. CDR3 length equals 16 residues. The CDR3 sequence: CSVDGGLAGPRETQYF. CDR3 nucleotide sequence: TGCAGCGTTGACGGGGGACTAGCGGGACCCCGGGAGACCCAGTACTTC.

The chain recombines TRBV12-3 or TRBV12-4 with TRBJ2-7; the D is unclear. The V end lost 6 bases, the J end lost 2 bases, and 11 bases lay between the germline ends. This CDR3 contains 13 residues. The CDR3 DNA sequence: TGTGCCAGCAGCCGGACGTTCGCCTACGAGCAGTACTTC. Translated: CASSRTFAYEQYF.

The V and J genes are TRBV12-3 or TRBV12-4 and TRBJ2-7; D is unresolved. Trimming stripped 4 bases from V and 2 bases from J, with 18 bases between. CDR3 length equals 16 residues. CDR3 nucleotide sequence: TGTGCCAGCAGTTCTATTTCGTCAGCCACGACCTACGAGCAGTACTTC. This gives the protein CASSSISSATTYEQYF.

This clonotype showed up just once. A junction end diverges from the germline sequence, so it may reflect a read error. This sequence joins TRBV6-1 and TRBJ2-5; 10 nucleotides agree with TRBD1. This CDR3 comprises 11 residues. Germline V gene sequence: CDR1 MNHNS, CDR2 SASEGT. The CDR3 loop reads CASRGTGAPNF. The CDR3 bases are TGTGCCAGCAGAGGGACAGGGGCTCCAAACTTC.

V is TRBV11-2 and J is TRBJ2-5, with D hard to call. This CDR3 is built from 14 residues. Germline loops: CDR1 SGHAT, CDR2 FQNNGV. V lost 1 base and J 5 bases, leaving 11 bases between the germline ends. The CDR3 here is CASSLAGRRETQYF. The CDR3 DNA reads as TGTGCCAGCAGCTTAGCCGGGCGCCGGGAGACCCAGTACTTC.

This chain joins TRBV4-1 and TRBJ2-7; D gene unclear. This CDR3 comprises 14 residues. Germline CDR1 and CDR2: MGHRA and YSYEKL. Trimming removed 4 bases at V and 1 base at J, with 11 bases between. CDR3 amino acids: CASSLRPESYEQYF. CDR3 nucleotide sequence: TGCGCCAGCAGCCTACGACCGGAATCCTACGAGCAGTACTTC.

This clonotype was picked up many times. This chain links TRBV5-1 with TRBJ1-4; D ambiguous. The V end was cut by 4 bases, the J end by 12 bases, with 16 bases between. Germline V gives CDR1 SGHRS, CDR2 YFSETQ. The CDR3 runs 13 residues. DNA for the CDR3: TGCGCCAGCAGCCAGGACGGGTCGGTGGAACTGTTTTTT. Translating gives CASSQDGSVELFF.

The sample holds many counts of this clonotype. The chain combines TRBV12-3 or TRBV12-4 with TRBJ1-5; a possible D gene is TRBD1 (5 bases). V was clipped by 4 bases and J by 4 bases, with 11 bases between them. The CDR3 loop spans 14 amino acids. DNA of the CDR3: TGTGCCAGCAGTTCCTCGACAGATAATCAGCCCCAGCATTTT. It translates to CASSSSTDNQPQHF.

This clonotype was found a few times. The V call is TRBV10-3, the J call TRBJ2-2, with TRBD2 matching 14 bases. The CDR3 length is 16 residues. The J segment lost 6 bases and the V segment lost 0 bases, leaving 0 bases of the junction unmatched. CDR1 and CDR2 (germline): ENHRY, SYGVKD. CDR3 coding DNA: TGTGCCATCAGTGAGTCGGGACTAGCGGGAGCCGGGGAGCTGTTTTTT. Its protein product is CAISESGLAGAGELFF.

This clonotype appeared a few times. V and J are TRBV9 and TRBJ2-2; no clear D. V was shortened by 6 bases and J by 1 base, with 16 bases between the two germline ends. This CDR3 has 16 amino acids. Germline V gene lookup returns CDR1 SGDLS and CDR2 YYNGEE. The CDR3 reads CASTGTSRGNTGELFF. The CDR3 region has the DNA TGTGCCAGCACCGGTACCTCCCGAGGGAACACCGGGGAGCTGTTTTTT.

This clonotype was recorded at least ten times. The rearrangement links TRBV29-1 to TRBJ1-1; D gene unclear. The germline gives CDR1 SQVTM, CDR2 ANQGSEA. The CDR3 covers 11 residues. V was trimmed by 6 bases and J by 7 bases, leaving 12 bases between them. The CDR3 DNA follows: TGCAGCGTCGCCATGGGCAGTGAAGCTTTCTTT. Its translation is CSVAMGSEAFF.

This clonotype was observed at least ten times. The V call is TRBV29-1, the J call TRBJ2-1, with D possibly TRBD1 on 5 matching bases. Germline V CDR1 and CDR2: SQVTM, ANQGSEA. The CDR3 loop spans 13 amino acids. Deletions cut 4 bases from V and 5 bases from J, with 12 bases between. The CDR3 sequence is CSVVRAGNNEQFF. DNA for the CDR3: TGCAGCGTTGTGCGAGCAGGGAACAATGAGCAGTTCTTC.

The chain is built from TRBV7-2 and TRBJ1-5; D is undetermined. CDR1 SGHTA and CDR2 FQGNSA come from the germline V gene. Trimming removed 5 bases from V and 11 bases from J, with 16 bases in between. The CDR3 runs to 13 residues. As DNA, the CDR3 is TGTGCCAGCAGCCCTATGTCGAGTACATCCCAGCATTTT. Protein sequence: CASSPMSSTSQHF.

This clonotype was seen a few times. This rearrangement joins TRBV24-1 to TRBJ2-7; the match to TRBD1 covers 10 bases. This CDR3 comprises 15 residues. CDR1 and CDR2 from the germline V gene are KGHDR and SFDVKD. V lost 4 bases, J lost 5 bases, and 7 bases stayed unmatched. The CDR3 spells CATSDQTGGFHEQYF. The CDR3 DNA reads as TGTGCCACCAGTGACCAGACAGGGGGCTTCCACGAGCAGTACTTC.

As to this clonotype: This sequence may be a read error, since a much larger clone differs from it by one base. J is TRBJ2-4 and V is TRBV7-2, with 7 nucleotides matching TRBD1. Germline lookup yields CDR1 SGHTA and CDR2 FQGNSA. The CDR3 consists of 15 residues. CDR3 sequence reads: CVSSNRGLAKNIQYF. The DNA of the CDR3 is TGTGTCAGCAGCAACAGGGGCCTAGCCAAAAACATTCAGTACTTC.

This rearrangement joins TRBV28 to TRBJ1-4; no firm D call. The CDR3 extends over 12 amino acids. V lost 2 bases and J 6 bases, leaving 4 bases between the germline ends. Germline V lookup: CDR1 MDHEN, CDR2 SYDVKM. The CDR3 sequence: CASSLAYEKLFF. Here the CDR3 DNA reads TGTGCCAGCAGTTTAGCATATGAAAAACTGTTTTTT.